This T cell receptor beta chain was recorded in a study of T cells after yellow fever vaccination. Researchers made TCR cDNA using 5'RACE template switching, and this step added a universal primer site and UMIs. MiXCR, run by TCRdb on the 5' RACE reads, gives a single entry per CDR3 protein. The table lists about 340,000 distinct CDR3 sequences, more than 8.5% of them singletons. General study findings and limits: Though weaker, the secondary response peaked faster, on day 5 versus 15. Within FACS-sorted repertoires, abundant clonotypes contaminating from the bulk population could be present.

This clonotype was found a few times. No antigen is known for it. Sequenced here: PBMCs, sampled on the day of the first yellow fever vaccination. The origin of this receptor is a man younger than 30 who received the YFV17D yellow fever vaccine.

CDR3 nucleotides: TGCAGCGTCGGAGGGACAGGGCGAAATCAGCCCCAGCATTTT. This sequence encodes CSVGGTGRNQPQHF. The V and J genes are TRBV29-1 and TRBJ1-5; 9 bases map to TRBD1. V lost 6 bases and J lost 4; bases outside the gene matches: 7. The CDR3 extends over 14 amino acids. Germline CDR1 reads SQVTM; CDR2 reads ANQGSEA.